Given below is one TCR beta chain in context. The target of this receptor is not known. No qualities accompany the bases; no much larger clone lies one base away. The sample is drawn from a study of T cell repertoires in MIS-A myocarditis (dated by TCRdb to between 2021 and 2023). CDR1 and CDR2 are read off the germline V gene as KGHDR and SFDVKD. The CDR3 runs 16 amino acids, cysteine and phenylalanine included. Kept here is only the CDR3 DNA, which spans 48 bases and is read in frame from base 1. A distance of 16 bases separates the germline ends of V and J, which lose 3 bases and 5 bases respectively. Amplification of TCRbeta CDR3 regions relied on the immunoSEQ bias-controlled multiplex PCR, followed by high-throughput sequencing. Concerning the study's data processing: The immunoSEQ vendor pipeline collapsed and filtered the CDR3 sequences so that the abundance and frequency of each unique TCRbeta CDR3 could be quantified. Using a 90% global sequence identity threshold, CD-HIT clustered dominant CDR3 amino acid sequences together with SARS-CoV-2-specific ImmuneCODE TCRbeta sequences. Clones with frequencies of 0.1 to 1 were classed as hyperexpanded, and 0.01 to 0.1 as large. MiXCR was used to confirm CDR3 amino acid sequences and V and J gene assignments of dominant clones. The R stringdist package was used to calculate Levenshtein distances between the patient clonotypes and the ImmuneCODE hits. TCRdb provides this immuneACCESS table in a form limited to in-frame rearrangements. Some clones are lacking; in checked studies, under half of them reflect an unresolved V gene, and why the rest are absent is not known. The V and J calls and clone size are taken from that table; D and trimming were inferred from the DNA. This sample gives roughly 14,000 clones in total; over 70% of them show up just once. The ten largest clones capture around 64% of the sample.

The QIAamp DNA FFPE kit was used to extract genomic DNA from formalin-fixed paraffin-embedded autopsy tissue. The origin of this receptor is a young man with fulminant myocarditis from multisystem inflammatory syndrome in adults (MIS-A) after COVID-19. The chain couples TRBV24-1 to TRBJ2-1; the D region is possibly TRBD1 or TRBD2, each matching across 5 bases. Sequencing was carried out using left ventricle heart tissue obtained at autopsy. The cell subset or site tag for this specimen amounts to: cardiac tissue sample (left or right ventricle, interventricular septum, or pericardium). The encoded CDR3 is CATSDPLGGADNEQFF. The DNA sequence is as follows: TGTGCCACCAGTGATCCCCTTGGGGGAGCTGACAATGAGCAGTTCTTC.